Below, one T cell receptor beta chain is given with its context. PCR primers comprised 60 Vbeta and 13 Jbeta primers. Assay: immunoSEQ multiplex PCR; the TCRdb copy retains only in-frame clones and omits some. The repertoire holds 100,000 to 140,000 clones, with over 65% as singletons. These data are taken from a study of cytomegalovirus exposure and HLA in healthy donors. The CDR3 is 14 amino acids. V trimming: 6 bases; J trimming: 8 bases; junction bases outside the gene matches: 8. CDR1 is MNHEY, CDR2 SVGAGI, per germline. Unrecorded immune exposures were likely, despite nominal health at sampling. This TCR derives from a middle-aged woman in good health and CMV-seropositive. Sequencing was done on a sample of PBMCs. The V gene is TRBV6-5, the J gene TRBJ1-2, with 11 bases that match TRBD1. CDR3 residues: CASRSGQGAWGYTF. Here the CDR3 DNA reads TGTGCCAGCAGAAGCGGACAGGGGGCATGGGGCTACACCTTC.